Below, 14 T cell receptor beta chains from the same sample are listed, as sequenced in a study of vaccination effects on CD4 cells after COVID-19. Their cognate antigens are unknown. Cells that had been cultured for nine to eleven days were the source of isolated CD4+ T cells. Either the BNT162b2 or mRNA-1273 vaccine was given to participants in two doses. Generated by immunoSEQ multiplex PCR, the TCRdb table keeps only in-frame clones and is missing some. The sample holds more than 60,000 clones, about 74% seen once. The specimen was CD4+ T cells from PBMCs cultured without peptide, collected after COVID-19 vaccination. These receptors came from a human donor who received a COVID-19 vaccine.

The V gene is TRBV27, the J gene TRBJ2-1; 9 nucleotides align to TRBD2. V shed 7 bases, J shed 2 bases, and the junction held 6 bases outside the gene matches. The CDR3 spans 15 residues. The germline V gene has CDR1 MNHEY and CDR2 SMNVEV (reference sequence). The CDR3 DNA sequence: TGTGCCAGCAACTTAGCGGGGGCCACCTACAATGAGCAGTTCTTC. Translating it yields CASNLAGATYNEQFF.

The rearrangement links TRBV30 to TRBJ1-3; D is unresolved. CDR1 is GTSNPN and CDR2 is SVGIG in the germline V gene (reference sequence). V dropped 4 bases and J dropped 0 bases, with 13 bases sitting between them. The CDR3 spans 15 residues. CDR3 loop: CAWNYSPYSGNTIYF. CDR3 in DNA: TGTGCCTGGAATTATAGCCCGTACTCTGGAAACACCATATATTTT.

The rearrangement joins TRBV6-5 to TRBJ2-4, with D possibly being TRBD1 (6 bases). Germline CDR1 and CDR2: MNHEY and SVGAGI. The ends were cut back, 10 bases at V and 1 base at J, with 11 bases in the middle. The CDR3 covers 13 residues. The CDR3 loop reads CAIGDRAKNIQYF. In DNA, the CDR3 is TGTGCCATAGGAGACAGGGCCAAAAACATTCAGTACTTC.

The chain couples TRBV18 to TRBJ2-5; TRBD2 aligns across 8 bases. The CDR3 runs 17 residues. The germline gives CDR1 KGHSH, CDR2 LQKENI. Trimming took 6 bases from V and 1 from J; bases not matched to a gene: 13. For the CDR3, the DNA is TGTGCCAGCTCCCGACGGGGGACCAGCGGGGGCCAAGAGACCCAGTACTTC. It specifies CASSRRGTSGGQETQYF. Filled out from reference TRBV18 and TRBJ2-5, the complete variable domain reads NAGVMQNPRHLVRRRGQEARLRCSPMKGHSHVYWYRQLPEEGLKFMVYLQKENIIDESGMPKERFSAEFPKEGPSILRIQQVVRGDSAAYFCASSRRGTSGGQETQYFGPGTRLLVL.

The chain recombines TRBV10-3 with TRBJ1-2; D perhaps matches TRBD1 (5 bases). Trimming cost V 3 bases and J 8 bases, with 13 bases left between them. Germline values: CDR1 ENHRY, CDR2 SYGVKD. This CDR3 contains 13 residues. The chain's CDR3 is CAISEVGRGGYTF. The CDR3 region has the DNA TGTGCCATCAGTGAAGTGGGGCGCGGAGGCTACACCTTC.

V and J are TRBV6-6 and TRBJ2-7; D might be TRBD1 (5 bases). The CDR3 length is 13 residues. Germline CDR1 reads MNHNY; CDR2 reads SVGAGI (reference sequence). V was clipped by 2 bases and J by 3 bases, with 8 bases between them. For the CDR3, the DNA is TGTGCCAGCAGTTACGACAGACGCTACGAGCAGTACGTC. This sequence encodes CASSYDRRYEQYV.

This clone appeared once. The rearrangement uses TRBV4-1 and TRBJ2-5; D is unresolved. Trimming cost V 7 bases and J 2 bases, with 14 bases left between them. The CDR3 is made up of 14 amino acids. Per the germline V gene, CDR1 is MGHRA and CDR2 is YSYEKL. This CDR3 reads CASNPRLGQETQYF. The CDR3 nucleotides are TGCGCCAGCAACCCGCGTTTAGGTCAAGAGACCCAGTACTTC.

V and J are TRBV4-3 and TRBJ1-1; D possibly corresponds to TRBD1 (5 bases). Germline V gene sequence: CDR1 LGHNA, CDR2 YSLEER. This CDR3 is built from 14 residues. The V end was cut by 1 base, the J end by 5 bases, with 11 bases between. CDR3 bases: TGCGCCAGCAGCCAAGTAGGCGGGGGTACTGAAGCTTTCTTT. Translating gives CASSQVGGGTEAFF.

The rearrangement uses TRBV3-1 (or the pseudogene TRBV3-2) and TRBJ1-5, with D uncertain. The CDR3 runs to 13 residues. The germline V and J ends were trimmed by 0 bases and 6 bases, with 6 bases remaining between them. Germline CDR1 LGHDT, CDR2 YNNKEL (reference sequence). Written as DNA, the CDR3 is TGTGCCAGCAGCCAAGAGGGCGGTCAGCCCCAGCATTTT. Translated: CASSQEGGQPQHF.

This chain uses TRBV6-2 or TRBV6-3 with TRBJ1-6; 7 nucleotides line up with TRBD1. This CDR3 region has 14 residues. Per germline, CDR1 MNHEY and CDR2 SVGEGT. V lost 4 bases, J lost 10 bases, and 7 bases stayed unmatched. CDR3 sequence reads: CASSSSGGGSPLHF. In nucleotides, the CDR3 is TGTGCCAGCAGTTCCTCAGGGGGTGGATCACCCCTCCACTTT.

The rearrangement links TRBV2 to TRBJ1-6, with 9 bases fitting TRBD1. CDR1 and CDR2 from the germline V gene are SNHLY and FYNNEI. This CDR3 region has 15 residues. J was trimmed by 5 bases and V by 6 bases; bases with no gene match: 5. CDR3 region: CASSGQGLNNSPLHF. In nucleotides, the CDR3 is TGTGCCAGCAGCGGACAGGGGTTAAATAATTCACCCCTCCACTTT.

V and J are TRBV28 and TRBJ2-7, with a possible D match to TRBD1 (6 bases). Germline V gene sequence: CDR1 MDHEN, CDR2 SYDVKM. CDR3 size: 14 residues. Deletions cut 6 bases from V and 0 bases from J, with 12 bases between. The CDR3, as DNA: TGTGCCAGCAGCCAAGGGGACACCTCCTACGAGCAGTACGTC. This sequence encodes CASSQGDTSYEQYV.

V usage is TRBV7-2 and J usage is TRBJ2-2; perhaps TRBD1 as D (5 bases). CDR1 is SGHTA, CDR2 FQGNSA, per germline. V lost 7 bases to trimming and J lost 5 bases, with 17 bases between them. The CDR3 runs to 15 residues. The CDR3 coding sequence is TGTGCCAGCACCCACTACCGACAGACTACCGGGGAGCTGTTTTTT. Residues: CASTHYRQTTGELFF. Using reference TRBV7-2 and TRBJ2-2 for the parts outside the CDR3, the full variable domain is GAGVSQSPSNKVTEKGKDVELRCDPISGHTALYWYRQSLGQGLEFLIYFQGNSAPDKSGLPSDRFSAERTGGSVSTLTIQRTQQEDSAVYLCASTHYRQTTGELFFGEGSRLTVL.

V is TRBV3-1 (or the pseudogene TRBV3-2) and J is TRBJ2-3, with 7 bases matching TRBD1. The CDR3 contains 14 residues. Germline V gene data show CDR1 as LGHDT and CDR2 as YNNKEL (reference sequence). The V segment lost 4 bases and the J segment 8 bases; nucleotides outside the gene matches: 9. The CDR3 DNA reads TGTGCCAGCAGCCCTAGACAGGGTGAGGCTACGCAGTATTTT. Translating gives CASSPRQGEATQYF.